One and the same sample provided the 16 T cell receptor beta chains below, sequenced in a study of CD8 T cells in ankylosing spondylitis (TCRdb year 2017). Points the paper makes about the study in general: Blood from ankylosing spondylitis patients appeared to be characterized by a TCR beta motif made up of eight highly homologous amino acid variants.

Receptor amplification or capture employed 5' RACE. The data were produced on an Illumina HiSeq 2500. TCRdb reran the public reads through fastp at Q25 and MiXCR, keeping productive beta chains. Each record represents a unique CDR3 protein, reported with the most common genes and DNA among its rows. The sample data list 800,000 to 900,000 distinct CDR3 sequences, and roughly 10% of these were observed just once. The ten top clones hold about 0.5% of the sample. No antigen is known for these receptors. The material sequenced was blood, either unsorted or a sorted T cell fraction (not recorded which). These TCRs come from a male donor with ankylosing spondylitis.

The chain uses TRBV5-1 and TRBJ2-1, with 8 bases matching TRBD2. The CDR3 has 15 residues. The V segment lost 5 bases and the J segment 0 bases; nucleotides outside the gene matches: 4. CDR1 and CDR2 (germline): SGHRS, YFSETQ. In DNA, the CDR3 is TGCGCCAGCAGACGGACTAGCAACTCCTACAATGAGCAGTTCTTC. Translating it yields CASRRTSNSYNEQFF.

This clonotype was observed many times. V and J are TRBV20-1 and TRBJ2-3, with a tentative D call TRBD2 (5 bases). The V gene's germline CDR1 is DFQATT and CDR2 SNEGSKA (reference sequence). Trimming shortened V by 4 bases and J by 2 bases, and 10 bases separated the two germline ends. CDR3 size: 13 residues. The CDR3 spells CSAKRTDTDTQYF. CDR3 nucleotides: TGCAGTGCTAAGAGGACTGACACAGATACGCAGTATTTT.

V and J are TRBV11-2 and TRBJ2-7, with D possibly TRBD2 on 5 matching bases. Trimming took 5 bases from V and 3 from J, leaving 14 bases between them. Germline CDR1 is SGHAT and CDR2 is FQNNGV. This CDR3 spans 14 amino acids. In DNA, the CDR3 is TGTGCCAGCAGCACCATCCGGAGGCACTACGAGCAGTACTTC. Protein: CASSTIRRHYEQYF.

This clonotype was seen more than once but under ten times. The V gene is TRBV20-1, the J gene TRBJ2-1; 9 positions agree with TRBD2. The CDR3 runs 14 residues. The germline V gene encodes CDR1 DFQATT and CDR2 SNEGSKA (reference sequence). Trimming at V came to 1 base and at J to 14 bases, leaving 12 bases not matched to a gene. CDR3 coding DNA: TGCAGTGCTAGAGTGGCGGGGGGGCCTCGGGGAAAGTTCTTC. Translating gives CSARVAGGPRGKFF.

At least ten counts were recorded for this clonotype. The V and J genes are TRBV20-1 and TRBJ2-7, with 9 bases lining up with TRBD1. CDR3 length: 14 residues. Germline trimming cut 4 bases from V and 3 bases from J; bases unmatched to any gene: 7. Germline CDR1 DFQATT, CDR2 SNEGSKA (reference sequence). The CDR3 here is CSAIKTGGLYEQYF. The CDR3 DNA reads as TGCAGTGCTATTAAGACAGGGGGGCTCTACGAGCAGTACTTC.

V and J are TRBV4-3 and TRBJ2-5, with TRBD2 as a possible D gene (5 bases). The germline V gene has CDR1 LGHNA and CDR2 YSLEER. The CDR3 is made up of 16 amino acids. Between the trimmed V and J ends, which lost 2 bases and 5 bases, there was a span of 18 bases. The CDR3: CASSQLAGRPGETQYF. The CDR3 DNA sequence: TGCGCCAGCAGCCAACTCGCGGGCCGCCCCGGTGAGACCCAGTACTTC.

This clonotype showed up many times. The J gene is TRBJ2-7, the V gene TRBV20-1; 10 nucleotides align to TRBD2. Losses at the gene ends were 7 bases for V and 3 bases for J; bases not matched to a gene: 9. Germline V gives CDR1 DFQATT, CDR2 SNEGSKA (reference sequence). This CDR3 comprises 14 residues. The CDR3 region has the DNA TGCAGTGTCGCCGCTTGGACTAGCGGCTACGAGCAGTACTTC. Translation gives CSVAAWTSGYEQYF.

This clonotype was recorded many times. The J gene is TRBJ1-2, the V gene TRBV20-1, with 8 nucleotides matching TRBD1. The CDR3 length is 14 residues. Germline loops: CDR1 DFQATT, CDR2 SNEGSKA (reference sequence). The V and J ends lost 3 bases and 5 bases, in that order; junction bases with no gene match: 8. This chain's CDR3 is CSARRQGHYYGYTF. The CDR3 region has the DNA TGCAGTGCTAGGAGACAGGGGCACTATTATGGCTACACCTTC.

This clonotype has more than one count but fewer than ten. The V and J genes are TRBV7-9 and TRBJ1-1; D perhaps matches TRBD1 (5 bases). CDR3 length: 14 residues. V lost 7 bases and J 0 bases, leaving 12 bases between the germline ends. Germline-derived CDR1 and CDR2 are SEHNR and FQNEAQ (reference sequence). The CDR3 loop reads CASTLGHLNTEAFF. The DNA for the CDR3 is TGTGCCAGCACTCTCGGACACCTGAACACTGAAGCTTTCTTT.

This chain connects TRBV29-1 to TRBJ2-7; TRBD2 matches 7 bases. The CDR3 spans 12 residues. Germline V gene sequence: CDR1 SQVTM, CDR2 ANQGSEA. Trimming at V came to 6 bases and at J to 4 bases, leaving 6 bases not matched to a gene. CDR3 in amino acids: CSVGVSGYEQYF. The DNA for the CDR3 is TGCAGCGTCGGTGTTAGCGGGTACGAGCAGTACTTC.

This clonotype was seen a few times. This chain links TRBV6-5 with TRBJ2-7; D is ambiguous. This CDR3 comprises 16 residues. Trimming removed 6 bases from V and 0 bases from J, with 18 bases in between. The germline V gene has CDR1 MNHEY and CDR2 SVGAGI. Here the CDR3 DNA reads TGTGCCAGCAGCTCCTCTCGACCGGCGAGCTCCTACGAGCAGTACTTC. Translation: CASSSSRPASSYEQYF.

This clonotype was found many times. The V call is TRBV20-1, the J call TRBJ2-1; 8 bases line up with TRBD2. Germline V gene lookup returns CDR1 DFQATT and CDR2 SNEGSKA (reference sequence). Trimming cost V 6 bases and J 1 base; bases outside gene matches: 11. This CDR3 is built from 16 residues. The CDR3 coding sequence is TGCAGTGCAACCTATACGGGAGGGAGATCCTACAATGAGCAGTTCTTC. The encoded protein is CSATYTGGRSYNEQFF.

The sample holds many counts of this clonotype. The gene calls are TRBV6-5 and TRBJ1-5; D possibly corresponds to TRBD1 (5 bases). The CDR3 is 14 amino acids. The V gene lost 2 bases and the J gene lost 6 bases, with 11 bases spanning the gap. Germline V gives CDR1 MNHEY, CDR2 SVGAGI. CDR3 protein: CASSYMGLGQPQHF. CDR3 sequence (DNA): TGTGCCAGCAGTTACATGGGGCTCGGTCAGCCCCAGCATTTT.

This clonotype was observed a handful of times. The V call is TRBV24-1, the J call TRBJ1-1, with D perhaps TRBD1 (6 bases). The length of the CDR3 is 13 residues. Trimming took 4 bases from V and 3 from J, leaving 8 bases between them. The germline gives CDR1 KGHDR, CDR2 SFDVKD. This chain's CDR3 is CATSEQGDTEAFF. The CDR3 DNA sequence: TGTGCCACCAGTGAACAGGGTGACACTGAAGCTTTCTTT.

The rearrangement joins TRBV5-1 to TRBJ2-1; D is uncertain. V was trimmed by 0 bases and J by 2 bases, leaving 9 bases between them. CDR3 length: 15 amino acids. Germline V gene data show CDR1 as SGHRS and CDR2 as YFSETQ. The CDR3 DNA sequence: TGCGCCAGCAGCTTGGGAGCGCTCACCTACAATGAGCAGTTCTTC. It codes for CASSLGALTYNEQFF.

A few counts support this clonotype. This sequence joins TRBV4-2 and TRBJ2-2, with D unresolved. Germline lookup yields CDR1 LGHNA and CDR2 YNFKEQ. This CDR3 region has 13 residues. V lost 5 bases and J 7 bases, leaving 11 bases between the germline ends. The CDR3 region is CASSYRTGGELFF. DNA of the CDR3: TGTGCCAGCAGCTATAGGACCGGCGGGGAGCTGTTTTTT.